This passage covers 13 T cell receptor beta chains from one sample sequenced in a study of T cell changes during pregnancy in multiple sclerosis. Libraries were prepared by immunoSEQ multiplex PCR; TCRdb keeps only in-frame clonotypes and omits some of them. The sample lists tens of thousands of clones, 94% seen once, with roughly 0.13% in the top ten. Sequenced here: CD4+ T cells from peripheral blood mononuclear cells, sampled after pregnancy. The receptors derive from a female donor with multiple sclerosis, enrolled in a pregnancy study.

The CDR3 coding sequence is TGTGCCAGCCGTGGACAGACCTACGAGCAGTACTTC. Translating gives CASRGQTYEQYF. V usage is TRBV5-4 and J usage is TRBJ2-7; weak D call: TRBD1 (6 bases). Germline CDR1 is SGHNT and CDR2 is YYREEE (reference sequence). Trimming took off 7 bases at V and 2 bases at J, with 10 bases between the two ends. The CDR3 is 12 residues long. Combining the CDR3 with reference TRBV5-4 and TRBJ2-7 gives the whole variable domain ETGVTQSPTHLIKTRGQQVTLRCSSQSGHNTVSWYQQALGQGPQFIFQYYREEENGRGNFPPRFSGLQFPNYSSELNVNALELDDSALYLCASRGQTYEQYFGPGTRLTVT.

This chain links TRBV18 with TRBJ2-5; TRBD1 matches at 11 bases. The length of the CDR3 is 16 residues. Unmatched junction bases numbered 7, after V lost 1 base and J lost 6 bases. Germline CDR1 KGHSH, CDR2 LQKENI. The CDR3 coding sequence is TGTGCCAGCTCACCACAAGGACAGGGGGCGATGAAGACCCAGTACTTC. It is translated as CASSPQGQGAMKTQYF.

The chain combines TRBV7-6 with TRBJ2-7, with D possibly matching TRBD2 (6 bases). This CDR3 is built from 12 residues. Trimming stripped 5 bases from V and 7 bases from J, with 12 bases between. Germline CDR1 and CDR2: SGHVS and FNYEAQ. The chain's CDR3 is CASSPLAGEQYF. For the CDR3, the DNA is TGTGCCAGCAGCCCACTAGCTGGAGAGCAGTACTTC.

The chain has TRBV6-5 and TRBJ1-1; 7 nucleotides agree with TRBD1. With 4 bases clipped from V and 7 bases from J, the junction kept 3 bases outside the gene matches. CDR1 MNHEY and CDR2 SVGAGI come from the germline V gene. This CDR3 has 12 residues. The CDR3 DNA sequence: TGTGCCAGCAGTTCAGGGGGTATTGAAGCTTTCTTT. It encodes CASSSGGIEAFF.

The V gene is TRBV5-5, the J gene TRBJ2-7, with 10 bases aligning to TRBD2. V trimming: 4 bases; J trimming: 9 bases; junction bases outside the gene matches: 13. This CDR3 has 15 residues. The germline V gene encodes CDR1 SGHKS and CDR2 YYEKEE (reference sequence). The CDR3 spells CASSPELAGPSGQYF. DNA of the CDR3: TGTGCCAGCAGCCCGGAACTAGCGGGGCCGTCGGGGCAGTACTTC.

This clone showed up just once. The genes are TRBV10-3 and TRBJ2-1, with 9 bases fitting TRBD1. The CDR3 length is 14 residues. With 5 bases clipped from V and 8 bases from J, the junction kept 7 bases outside the gene matches. CDR1 ENHRY and CDR2 SYGVKD come from the germline V gene. The CDR3 region is CAISSRTGVHEQFF. The CDR3 DNA sequence: TGTGCCATCAGTTCCAGGACAGGGGTGCATGAGCAGTTCTTC.

The rearrangement uses TRBV20-1 and TRBJ2-5; D remains ambiguous. CDR3 size: 11 residues. The V gene lost 3 bases and the J gene lost 5 bases, with 7 bases spanning the gap. Germline CDR1 reads DFQATT; CDR2 reads SNEGSKA (reference sequence). CDR3 in DNA: TGCAGTGCTAGGCTCGGGGAGACCCAGTACTTC. Amino acids: CSARLGETQYF.

V usage is TRBV28 and J usage is TRBJ1-5; 7 nucleotides align to TRBD1. The J segment lost 3 bases and the V segment lost 8 bases, leaving 10 bases of the junction unmatched. Germline V gene sequence: CDR1 MDHEN, CDR2 SYDVKM. This CDR3 spans 15 amino acids. The CDR3 nucleotides are TGTGCCAGCTTATTACAGGGGTCTAACAATCAGCCCCAGCATTTT. It yields the protein CASLLQGSNNQPQHF.

The rearrangement links TRBV10-3 to TRBJ1-1; D remains ambiguous. Per the germline V gene, CDR1 is ENHRY and CDR2 is SYGVKD. The CDR3 covers 15 residues. Trimming left V 2 bases short and J 0 bases short, with 10 bases between. The CDR3 sequence: CAISEEVGVNTEAFF. Here the CDR3 DNA reads TGTGCCATCAGTGAGGAGGTAGGTGTGAACACTGAAGCTTTCTTT.

The chain employs TRBV19 and TRBJ2-7, with TRBD1 identical over 7 bases. V lost 5 bases, J lost 2 bases, and 6 bases stayed unmatched. CDR1 is LNHDA, CDR2 SQIVND, per germline (reference sequence). The CDR3 length is 14 residues. DNA of the CDR3: TGTGCCAGTAGTCGACAGGGTAGTCCCTACGAGCAGTACTTC. This codes for CASSRQGSPYEQYF.

This chain joins TRBV10-3 and TRBJ1-4; perhaps TRBD1 as D (5 bases). Germline V gene sequence: CDR1 ENHRY, CDR2 SYGVKD. The V end was cut by 8 bases, the J end by 3 bases, with 13 bases between. The CDR3 spans 14 residues. The CDR3, as DNA: TGTGCCATCGGGGGAGGGGTGTCTAATGAAAAACTGTTTTTT. This codes for CAIGGGVSNEKLFF.

The table lists this clone with a count of one. This rearrangement joins TRBV18 to TRBJ2-7; 8 nucleotides align to TRBD1. V shed 1 base and J 4 bases; nucleotides not matched to a gene: 9. The CDR3 totals 16 residues. From germline, CDR1 is KGHSH and CDR2 LQKENI. The CDR3 region has the DNA TGTGCCAGCTCACCACGAGACAGGGGATGGGAGTACGAGCAGTACTTC. Translated, it gives CASSPRDRGWEYEQYF.

The CDR3 reads CASSVTPGRVYDSNQPQHF. The CDR3 DNA reads TGTGCCAGCAGTGTCACCCCGGGCAGGGTATATGATAGCAATCAGCCCCAGCATTTT. The gene calls are TRBV28 and TRBJ1-5, with D possibly matching TRBD1 (5 bases). Germline V gene sequence: CDR1 MDHEN, CDR2 SYDVKM. The germline V and J ends were trimmed by 5 bases and 0 bases, with 23 bases remaining between them. This CDR3 is built from 19 residues. The full variable domain, its missing parts supplied by reference TRBV28 and TRBJ1-5, is DVKVTQSSRYLVKRTGEKVFLECVQDMDHENMFWYRQDPGLGLRLIYFSYDVKMKEKGDIPEGYSVSREKKERFSLILESASTNQTSMYLCASSVTPGRVYDSNQPQHFGDGTRLSIL.